This T cell receptor beta chain was profiled in a study of T cell repertoires in cytomegalovirus infection. Overall study context: Recently identified HLA-C-restricted CMV epitopes were among the peptides used. Public TCR beta signatures provided an indication of both CMV infection and a matching HLA type. The study's findings and limits: In two of eight donors, the top clonotype was HLA-C-restricted CMV-specific. The cumulative frequency of public TCR beta families identified carriers of CMV plus the relevant HLA.

As regards this clonotype: No antigen is known for it.

Via MiXCR, TCRdb re-called the reads, giving one row per CDR3 protein. The data hold hundreds of thousands of distinct CDR3 sequences, with roughly a third observed a single time. V was clipped by 4 bases and J by 0 bases; unmatched bases: 2. CDR3 size: 15 residues. Per the germline V gene, CDR1 is MNHEY and CDR2 is SVGAGI. This chain uses TRBV6-5 with TRBJ2-2; TRBD1 matches 7 bases. This material consisted of cultured PBMCs, taken from culture after CMV antigen stimulation. The sequence was collected from a human donor in good health (CMV status not recorded). Some clones in this sample may be carry-over from other donors' samples. DNA for the CDR3: TGTGCCAGCAGTTTCGGGACAGCGAACACCGGGGAGCTGTTTTTT. Translation gives CASSFGTANTGELFF.